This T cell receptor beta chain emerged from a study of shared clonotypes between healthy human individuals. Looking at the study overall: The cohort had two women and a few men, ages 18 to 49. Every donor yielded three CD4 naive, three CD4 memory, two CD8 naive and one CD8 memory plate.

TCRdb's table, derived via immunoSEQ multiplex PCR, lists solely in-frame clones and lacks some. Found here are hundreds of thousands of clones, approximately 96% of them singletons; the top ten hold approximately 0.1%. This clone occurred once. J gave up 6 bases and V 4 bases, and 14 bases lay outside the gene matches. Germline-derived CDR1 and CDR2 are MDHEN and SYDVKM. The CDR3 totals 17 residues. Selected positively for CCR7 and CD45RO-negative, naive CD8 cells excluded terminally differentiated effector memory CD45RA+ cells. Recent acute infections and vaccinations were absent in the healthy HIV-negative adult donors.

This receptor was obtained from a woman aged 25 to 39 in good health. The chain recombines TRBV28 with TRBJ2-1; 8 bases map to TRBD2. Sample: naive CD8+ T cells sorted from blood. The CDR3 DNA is TGTGCCAGCAGTTCCGGAGAACTAGCGGAGACCGTCAATGAGCAGTTCTTC. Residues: CASSSGELAETVNEQFF. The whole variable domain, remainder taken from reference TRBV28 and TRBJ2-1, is DVKVTQSSRYLVKRTGEKVFLECVQDMDHENMFWYRQDPGLGLRLIYFSYDVKMKEKGDIPEGYSVSREKKERFSLILESASTNQTSMYLCASSSGELAETVNEQFFGPGTRLTVL.